This T cell receptor (beta chain) was identified during a study of T cell responses to AZD1222 COVID-19 vaccine. With regard to this clone: Its specificity is not known.

Overall study findings and caveats: The donor group comprised mostly white British people and more females; the analysis possibly underestimated clonal diversity. Nearly half of spike-specific TCRs reportedly target variant regions that are unmutated in the B.1.351 and B.1.1.7 variants.

The repertoire was sequenced with immunoSEQ multiplex PCR; TCRdb's copy has only in-frame clones and lacks some. Found here are more than 80,000 clones, over 75% of them singletons; the top ten hold more than 3%. Per germline, CDR1 SGDLS and CDR2 YYNGEE. The CDR3 is 13 amino acids. Trimming cost V 4 bases and J 5 bases, with 12 bases left between them. The specimen comprised peripheral blood, sampled 28 days after the second AZD1222 dose. This sequence originates from an adult who received the AZD1222 COVID-19 vaccine. The chain joins TRBV9 to TRBJ1-2, with D unclear. CDR3 coding DNA: TGTGCCAGCAGCCCTCGGACGGTGTATGGCTACACCTTC. This translates into CASSPRTVYGYTF. Based on the CDR3 plus reference TRBV9 and TRBJ1-2, the full variable domain is DSGVTQTPKHLITATGQRVTLRCSPRSGDLSVYWYQQSLDQGLQFLIQYYNGEERAKGNILERFSAQQFPDLHSELNLSSLELGDSALYFCASSPRTVYGYTFGSGTRLTVV.